A single sample gave rise to the 31 T cell receptor beta chains below, sequenced in a study of blood T cell repertoires in COVID-19. The data were produced by immunoSEQ multiplex PCR, yet TCRdb's version contains in-frame clones alone and is incomplete. Of roughly 150,000 clones detected, roughly 87% appear once; the ten largest clones hold 4%. The specimen sequenced was PBMCs or T cells enriched from blood (not recorded which). Every receptor here comes from a woman in her forties who had been exposed to COVID-19.

The rearrangement uses TRBV12-3 or TRBV12-4 and TRBJ1-4; D remains ambiguous. The V end was cut by 6 bases, the J end by 8 bases, with 7 bases between. The CDR3 length is 11 residues. This CDR3 is CASRNTEKLFF. In DNA, the CDR3 is TGTGCCAGCAGAAACACGGAAAAACTGTTTTTT.

This chain joins TRBV7-8 and TRBJ2-7; TRBD2 might be the D (6 bases). This CDR3 spans 19 amino acids. From germline, CDR1 is SGHVS and CDR2 FQNEAQ. V was clipped by 4 bases and J by 0 bases, with 25 bases between them. The CDR3 bases are TGTGCCAGCAGCTCAGCCACCGGGGTAAGGAGGGCCGACTCCTACGAGCAGTACTTC. Its protein product is CASSSATGVRRADSYEQYF. Based on the CDR3 plus reference TRBV7-8 and TRBJ2-7, the full variable domain is GAGVSQSPRYKVAKRGQDVALRCDPISGHVSLFWYQQALGQGPEFLTYFQNEAQLDKSGLPSDRFFAERPEGSVSTLKIQRTQQEDSAVYLCASSSATGVRRADSYEQYFGPGTRLTVT.

The V and J genes are TRBV7-9 and TRBJ1-1; D gene unclear. This CDR3 is built from 13 residues. CDR1 and CDR2 from the germline V gene are SEHNR and FQNEAQ (reference sequence). Between the trimmed V and J ends, which lost 7 bases and 8 bases, there was a span of 17 bases. CDR3 amino acids: CASTSGEISEAFF. The CDR3 coding sequence is TGTGCCAGCACCAGTGGAGAGATCTCCGAAGCTTTCTTT.

The genes are TRBV5-1 and TRBJ1-2; 7 positions agree with TRBD1. Looked up from germline, CDR1 is SGHRS and CDR2 is YFSETQ. This CDR3 comprises 13 residues. Germline trimming cut 5 bases from V and 6 bases from J; bases unmatched to any gene: 7. CDR3 sequence: CASRQGIEDGYTF. CDR3 in DNA: TGCGCCAGCAGACAGGGGATTGAAGATGGCTACACCTTC.

Here the CDR3 reads CASSLFGYEQYF. In DNA, the CDR3 is TGCGCCAGCAGCTTGTTCGGCTACGAGCAGTACTTC. The chain links TRBV5-1 to TRBJ2-7; no clear D. The V end was cut by 1 base, the J end by 3 bases, with 5 bases between. The CDR3 loop spans 12 amino acids. Looked up from germline, CDR1 is SGHRS and CDR2 is YFSETQ.

The rearrangement links TRBV12-3 or TRBV12-4 to TRBJ1-2; D remains unclear. The CDR3 loop spans 13 amino acids. V was shortened by 6 bases and J by 6 bases, with 14 bases between the two germline ends. CDR3 DNA: TGTGCCAGCAGACAACAGAATCTCAATGGCTACACCTTC. Protein product: CASRQQNLNGYTF.

The rearrangement joins TRBV28 to TRBJ2-2; D uncertain. The germline V gene encodes CDR1 MDHEN and CDR2 SYDVKM. The V gene lost 5 bases and the J gene lost 5 bases, with 9 bases spanning the gap. The CDR3 is 13 residues long. In DNA form, the CDR3 reads TGTGCCAGCAGTCGCTTGAGAACCGGGGAGCTGTTTTTT. Translating it yields CASSRLRTGELFF.

The chain carries TRBV6-5 and TRBJ1-3; D is undetermined. V was cut by 7 bases and J by 0 bases, with 4 bases left in between. This CDR3 contains 12 residues. From germline, CDR1 is MNHEY and CDR2 SVGAGI. The chain's CDR3 is CASKSSGNTIYF. Here the CDR3 DNA reads TGTGCCAGCAAGAGCTCTGGAAACACCATATATTTT.

The V gene is TRBV6-7, the J gene TRBJ1-2; 7 bases match TRBD1. TRBV6-7 is treated as an ORF (open reading frame) with a function not yet certain. The CDR3 covers 15 residues. Trimming took 4 bases from V and 0 from J; bases not matched to a gene: 5. The CDR3 sequence is CASSCGTAANYGYTF. In nucleotides, the CDR3 is TGTGCCAGCAGTTGTGGGACAGCAGCTAACTATGGCTACACCTTC.

As regards this clone: Other nucleotide sequences in the sample specify the same CDR3. The V gene is TRBV6-5, the J gene TRBJ2-7, with D tentatively TRBD1 (6 bases). Per the germline V gene, CDR1 is MNHEY and CDR2 is SVGAGI. V was shortened by 3 bases and J by 4 bases, with 7 bases between the two germline ends. This CDR3 spans 12 amino acids. The CDR3 DNA sequence: TGTGCCAGCAGTTATCAGGGGTACGAGCAGTACTTC. The encoded protein is CASSYQGYEQYF.

V and J are TRBV28 and TRBJ1-5, with D perhaps TRBD1 (5 bases). Trimming pared 3 bases from V and 7 bases from J, leaving 13 bases between. This CDR3 is 14 amino acids long. Germline assignment: CDR1 MDHEN and CDR2 SYDVKM. The CDR3 is CASSFPTRGQPQHF. DNA for the CDR3: TGTGCCAGCAGTTTCCCTACACGGGGGCAGCCCCAGCATTTT. Looking up the rest from reference TRBV28 and TRBJ1-5 gives the full variable domain: DVKVTQSSRYLVKRTGEKVFLECVQDMDHENMFWYRQDPGLGLRLIYFSYDVKMKEKGDIPEGYSVSREKKERFSLILESASTNQTSMYLCASSFPTRGQPQHFGDGTRLSIL.

The rearrangement links TRBV29-1 to TRBJ2-7; 7 bases agree with TRBD2. Losses at the gene ends were 3 bases for V and 6 bases for J; bases not matched to a gene: 8. The length of the CDR3 is 13 residues. Germline values: CDR1 SQVTM, CDR2 ANQGSEA. This CDR3 reads CSVDWEGLGEQYF. CDR3 in DNA: TGCAGCGTTGATTGGGAGGGTTTGGGCGAGCAGTACTTC.

The chain combines TRBV7-6 with TRBJ2-5; 14 bases match TRBD2. J gave up 4 bases and V 4 bases, and 8 bases lay outside the gene matches. The CDR3 is made up of 17 amino acids. The germline V gene encodes CDR1 SGHVS and CDR2 FNYEAQ. The CDR3 spells CASSSTSGGAYGETQYF. CDR3 coding DNA: TGTGCCAGCAGCTCGACTAGCGGGGGGGCCTACGGAGAGACCCAGTACTTC.

CDR3 loop: CASSSGTGRTYEQYF. CDR3 nucleotides: TGTGCCAGCAGTTCCGGGACAGGGCGGACCTACGAGCAGTACTTC. The chain combines TRBV27 with TRBJ2-7; 9 bases line up with TRBD1. V shed 4 bases and J 2 bases; nucleotides not matched to a gene: 6. The CDR3 extends over 15 amino acids. Germline CDR1 and CDR2: MNHEY and SMNVEV (reference sequence).

This sequence joins TRBV5-1 and TRBJ1-1; 8 nucleotides line up with TRBD1. With V trimmed by 4 bases and J by 3 bases, 8 bases remained unmatched. From germline, CDR1 is SGHRS and CDR2 YFSETQ. There are 15 residues in the CDR3. CDR3 coding DNA: TGCGCCAGCAGCCGCCGAGGACAGGGAGACACTGAAGCTTTCTTT. Protein product: CASSRRGQGDTEAFF.

The gene calls are TRBV13 and TRBJ1-2; 7 bases match TRBD1. The CDR3 spans 13 residues. Germline assignment: CDR1 PRHDT and CDR2 FYEKMQ (reference sequence). The trim removed 5 bases at V and 8 bases at J, leaving 8 bases unmatched. CDR3 DNA sequence: TGTGCCAGCAGCCGACAGGGACGAGAGGGCTACACCTTC. Translating gives CASSRQGREGYTF.

The chain carries TRBV6-2 or TRBV6-3 and TRBJ1-6, with TRBD1 matching over 8 bases. J lost 14 bases, V lost 6 bases, and 18 bases had no gene match. Germline CDR1 reads MNHEY; CDR2 reads SVGEGT. The CDR3 length is 16 residues. CDR3 in DNA: TGTGCCAGCAGCCGACAGGGGAATCAGAGATTCACGACCCTCCACTTT. Amino acid sequence: CASSRQGNQRFTTLHF.

The V and J genes are TRBV6-6 and TRBJ2-7; 8 positions agree with TRBD2. The CDR3 extends over 14 amino acids. Per germline, CDR1 MNHNY and CDR2 SVGAGI (reference sequence). V lost 5 bases to trimming and J lost 1 base; unmatched junction nucleotides: 4. This CDR3 reads CASSPGTRSYEQYF. The CDR3 DNA reads as TGTGCCAGCAGTCCCGGGACTAGATCCTACGAGCAGTACTTC.

This chain connects TRBV18 to TRBJ1-1; D ambiguous. CDR3 length: 14 residues. V gave up 0 bases and J gave up 1 base, with 6 bases separating them. Germline V gene lookup returns CDR1 KGHSH and CDR2 LQKENI. The CDR3 DNA reads as TGTGCCAGCTCACCACCTTTCAGGAACACTGAAGCTTTCTTT. Translation gives CASSPPFRNTEAFF.

With regard to this clone: The sample holds other DNA sequences that translate to the same CDR3. The chain is built from TRBV6-5 and TRBJ2-7, with TRBD1 matching 11 bases. The CDR3 is 14 amino acids. The ends lost 4 bases at V and 3 bases at J; junction bases unmatched: 2. The germline V gene has CDR1 MNHEY and CDR2 SVGAGI. The CDR3 loop is CASSSGTGGYEQYF. CDR3 DNA: TGTGCCAGCAGTTCCGGGACAGGGGGCTACGAGCAGTACTTC.

This rearrangement joins TRBV9 to TRBJ2-2; D might be TRBD2 (5 bases). The CDR3 covers 15 residues. V lost 0 bases and J 4 bases, leaving 10 bases between the germline ends. Looked up from germline, CDR1 is SGDLS and CDR2 is YYNGEE. The CDR3 nucleotides read TGTGCCAGCAGCGTAGGGATAGAGGGCACCGGGGAGCTGTTTTTT. Translated, it gives CASSVGIEGTGELFF.

This chain links TRBV7-2 with TRBJ2-7; 7 positions match TRBD1. CDR1 and CDR2 (germline): SGHTA, FQGNSA. V dropped 5 bases and J dropped 0; count of bases not matched to a gene: 1. The CDR3 is 13 residues long. DNA of the CDR3: TGTGCCAGCAGCCGGGACAGCTCCTACGAGCAGTACTTC. Encoded protein: CASSRDSSYEQYF.

This clone was recorded a few times. Here the CDR3 DNA reads TGCAGCGTTGTTCAGGGGATGAACGAGCAGTACTTC. Translation: CSVVQGMNEQYF. The V gene is TRBV29-1, the J gene TRBJ2-7; D possibly corresponds to TRBD1 (6 bases). Per germline, CDR1 SQVTM and CDR2 ANQGSEA. With 4 bases removed from V and 5 bases from J, the gap between germline ends came to 12 bases. This CDR3 is 12 amino acids long.

This clone was detected only once. This rearrangement joins TRBV25-1 to TRBJ2-1, with a weak D call TRBD1 (5 bases). The V gene lost 1 base and the J gene lost 1 base, with 11 bases spanning the gap. Germline V gene lookup returns CDR1 MGHDK and CDR2 SYGVNS. The CDR3 covers 16 residues. Written as DNA, the CDR3 is TGTGCCAGCAGTGAATTAGGGCAGGGATCCTACAATGAGCAGTTCTTC. Its protein product is CASSELGQGSYNEQFF.

This clone came up once. The rearrangement joins TRBV6-1 to TRBJ2-4; 8 nucleotides line up with TRBD1. The CDR3 runs to 14 residues. Trimming removed 4 bases from V and 4 bases from J; junction bases left unmatched: 3. CDR1 and CDR2 (germline): MNHNS, SASEGT. The CDR3 DNA sequence: TGTGCCAGCAGTGCAGGGGGCAATAAAAACATTCAGTACTTC. Its translation: CASSAGGNKNIQYF.

This clone was seen just once. The chain recombines TRBV5-1 with TRBJ1-2; D remains unclear. Germline values: CDR1 SGHRS, CDR2 YFSETQ. The V and J ends lost 0 bases and 6 bases respectively, with 6 bases between them. The CDR3 extends over 12 amino acids. The CDR3, as DNA: TGCGCCAGCAGCTTGGCCGGGGATGGCTACACCTTC. Amino acid sequence: CASSLAGDGYTF.

The V gene is TRBV29-1, the J gene TRBJ1-1; D might be TRBD1 (6 bases). Germline lookup yields CDR1 SQVTM and CDR2 ANQGSEA. The CDR3 runs to 13 residues. The V and J ends lost 0 bases and 8 bases respectively, with 13 bases between them. CDR3 DNA: TGCAGCGTTGAAGATGAGGGGGGGCCCGAAGCTTTCTTT. This encodes CSVEDEGGPEAFF.

The chain has TRBV5-1 and TRBJ2-5; D ambiguous. Germline values: CDR1 SGHRS, CDR2 YFSETQ. The CDR3 is 13 amino acids. V lost 0 bases and J 5 bases, leaving 8 bases between the germline ends. CDR3 in amino acids: CASSLATGETQYF. As DNA, the CDR3 is TGCGCCAGCAGCTTGGCCACGGGTGAGACCCAGTACTTC.

The chain combines TRBV29-1 with TRBJ2-7; 11 bases map to TRBD2. The V segment lost 5 bases and the J segment 4 bases; nucleotides outside the gene matches: 13. Germline lookup yields CDR1 SQVTM and CDR2 ANQGSEA. The CDR3 length is 16 residues. Here the CDR3 reads CSVWSSGRRAGYEQYF. In DNA form, the CDR3 reads TGCAGCGTTTGGTCTAGCGGGAGGAGGGCGGGTTACGAGCAGTACTTC.

V is TRBV7-6 and J is TRBJ1-6; D is unresolved. The CDR3 runs to 13 residues. From germline, CDR1 is SGHVS and CDR2 FNYEAQ. The V end lost 1 base, the J end lost 7 bases, and 5 bases lay between the germline ends. This chain's CDR3 is CASSLGLNSPLHF. The CDR3, as DNA: TGTGCCAGCAGCTTAGGGCTCAATTCACCCCTCCACTTT. Supplemented by reference TRBV7-6 and TRBJ1-6, the full variable domain reads GAGVSQSPRYKVTKRGQDVALRCDPISGHVSLYWYRQALGQGPEFLTYFNYEAQQDKSGLPNDRFSAERPEGSISTLTIQRTEQRDSAMYRCASSLGLNSPLHFGNGTRLTVT.

The chain links TRBV6-6 to TRBJ2-7; 9 nucleotides match TRBD1. Germline values: CDR1 MNHNY, CDR2 SVGAGI (reference sequence). The CDR3 runs 13 residues. V trimming: 7 bases; J trimming: 3 bases; junction bases outside the gene matches: 4. In nucleotides, the CDR3 is TGTGCCAGCACACCGGGACAGGGCTACGAGCAGTACTTC. Translating it yields CASTPGQGYEQYF.